The rows below give T cell receptor beta chains drawn from one sample of a study of PD-1 blockade in classical Hodgkin lymphoma. Profiling relied on immunoSEQ multiplex PCR, and the TCRdb table lists in-frame clones only, not all of them. Of roughly 27,000 clones listed, roughly 90% are singletons. The specimen was CD4+ T cells from blood. These receptors all stem from a human donor with classical Hodgkin lymphoma. The CDR3 runs from the conserved cysteine through the conserved F or W. Fields, in order: clone size, D gene, V gene, J gene, CDR3 DNA, CDR3 protein. The D gene is left open where the match is weak. Some rows mark clone size as missing; the rest say once, few, many or name a class of expanded clone.

>-|-|TRBV4-2|TRBJ1-2
TGTGCCAGCAGCCCACAGACGGTGGTTAACTATGGCTACACCTTC
CASSPQTVVNYGYTF
>-|-|TRBV11-2|TRBJ2-5
TGTGCCAGCCGTAGCTCAGACTTCGGAGAGACCCAGTACTTC
CASRSSDFGETQYF
>-|-|TRBV5-6|TRBJ2-7
TGTGCCAGCAGCTTGAGGAGCTCCTACGAGCAGTACTTC
CASSLRSSYEQYF
>-|-|TRBV7-2|TRBJ1-1
TGTGCCAGCAGCTTAAGTCCGACAGTTGGGAAAGCTTTCTTT
CASSLSPTVGKAFF
>few|TRBD2|TRBV5-1|TRBJ2-7
TGCGCCAGCAGTCAGTTAGCGGGACAAAGTTACGAGCAGTACTTC
CASSQLAGQSYEQYF
>-|TRBD2|TRBV7-9|TRBJ2-1
TGTGCCAGCAGCTTCGGGGGGTACAATGAGCAGTTCTTC
CASSFGGYNEQFF
>-|TRBD1|TRBV5-1|TRBJ2-1
TGCGCCAGCAGCGCCTGGACAGGGGACAATGAGCAGTTCTTC
CASSAWTGDNEQFF
>-|TRBD2|TRBV5-4|TRBJ2-5
TGTGCCAGCAGCGGGGGACTAACACAACAAGAGACCCAGTACTTC
CASSGGLTQQETQYF
>-|-|TRBV19|TRBJ2-3
TGTGCCAGTAGTATTCTTGGGGGATCTAGCACAGATACGCAGTATTTT
CASSILGGSSTDTQYF
>once|-|TRBV7-3|TRBJ1-3
TGTGCCAGCAGCCCCGGAGGGCACTCTGGAAACACCATATATTTT
CASSPGGHSGNTIYF
>-|TRBD2|TRBV7-7|TRBJ2-3
TGTGCCAGCAGCCCCACCACTAGCGTAGCAGATACGCAGTATTTT
CASSPTTSVADTQYF
>-|TRBD1|TRBV6-5|TRBJ1-4
TGTGCCAGCCGATTACAGGGGCCTAATGAAAAACTGTTTTTT
CASRLQGPNEKLFF
>-|TRBD1|TRBV2|TRBJ1-2
TGTGCCAGCAGTGAACAGGGACAGGGGCTGTTCAGCTATGGCTACACCTTC
CASSEQGQGLFSYGYTF
>-|TRBD1|TRBV5-1|TRBJ2-1
TGCGCCAGCAGCTTGGGACTCCCGACAGGGAAGTTAGTCAATGAGCAGTTCTTC
CASSLGLPTGKLVNEQFF
>-|-|TRBV6-6|TRBJ2-7
TGTGCCAGCAGAGACGGGGTTAGCGAGCAGTACTTC
CASRDGVSEQYF
>-|TRBD2|TRBV7-3|TRBJ2-3
TGTGCCAGCAGCTCGGGACTAGCGGGAGGGGGAGATACGCAGTATTTT
CASSSGLAGGGDTQYF
>-|TRBD1|TRBV6-6|TRBJ2-7
TGTGCCAGCGCCGCGACCCGGACAGGGGCTGGCGAGCAGTACTTC
CASAATRTGAGEQYF
>-|-|TRBV5-1|TRBJ1-1
TGCGCCAGCAGCTTCAACATGAACACTGAAGCTTTCTTT
CASSFNMNTEAFF